One sample yielded the 24 T cell receptor beta chains listed below, sequenced in a study of Graves' ophthalmopathy and Graves' hyperthyroidism. RNA served as the template for amplifying TCR beta CDR3 regions. In the first round, RT-PCR was carried out with HTBI primers, and a multiplex PCR formed the second round. TCRdb re-derived calls from the multiplex PCR reads in MiXCR, one entry per CDR3 protein. The sample holds 260,000 or so distinct CDR3 sequences; 40% to 50% are singletons and the top ten take roughly 45%. The source material was peripheral blood. The origin of the receptors is an adult man with Graves' ophthalmopathy.

The chain combines TRBV3-1 with TRBJ2-7, with TRBD2 matching over 13 bases. The CDR3 contains 16 residues. V lost 4 bases and J lost 7; bases outside the gene matches: 10. Germline V gene data show CDR1 as LGHDT and CDR2 as YNNKEL (reference sequence). In DNA form, the CDR3 reads TGTGCCAGCAGCCCAGGGACTAGCGGGACCGGCGGGGAGCAGTACTTC. It codes for CASSPGTSGTGGEQYF.

The chain has TRBV6-5 and TRBJ1-1, with TRBD1 identical over 9 bases. Germline V CDR1 and CDR2: MNHEY, SVGAGI. The V gene end was trimmed by 5 bases and the J gene end by 5 bases; junction bases not matched to a gene: 9. The CDR3 has 15 residues. The CDR3 bases are TGTGCCAGCAGTCCCACCCTGACAGGGGGGACTGAAGCTTTCTTT. It yields the protein CASSPTLTGGTEAFF.

This clonotype was counted at least ten times. The chain is built from TRBV7-8 and TRBJ2-7; D is unresolved. CDR1 is SGHVS and CDR2 is FQNEAQ in the germline V gene. V was shortened by 4 bases and J by 7 bases, with 8 bases between the two germline ends. CDR3 length: 11 residues. The CDR3 sequence is CASSSTREQYF. CDR3 nucleotide sequence: TGTGCCAGCAGCTCGACTCGAGAGCAGTACTTC.

CDR3 DNA: TGTGCCAGCAGTGCCAGGGGGCAAGTCTATGGCTACACCTTC. It encodes CASSARGQVYGYTF. This chain links TRBV27 with TRBJ1-2, with 8 bases aligning to TRBD1. Germline-derived CDR1 and CDR2 are MNHEY and SMNVEV (reference sequence). The CDR3 runs 14 residues. Trimming took 5 bases from V and 4 from J; bases not matched to a gene: 6.

This clonotype appeared a single time. The genes are TRBV7-2 and TRBJ2-5; D possibly corresponds to TRBD1 (7 bases). Trimming stripped 5 bases from V and 7 bases from J, with 17 bases between. Germline V gene data show CDR1 as SGHTA and CDR2 as FQGNSA. The CDR3 covers 14 residues. Here the CDR3 DNA reads TGTGCCAGCAGCACTACGGTCCAGGGGGGGACCCAGTACTTC. It encodes CASSTTVQGGTQYF.

The gene calls are TRBV7-2 and TRBJ1-4; D is unresolved. V was clipped by 5 bases and J by 7 bases, with 17 bases between them. The germline V gene has CDR1 SGHTA and CDR2 FQGNSA. CDR3 length equals 15 residues. CDR3 sequence (DNA): TGTGCCAGCAGCCCCCGTGTAGGGAGGAGTGAAAAACTGTTTTTT. Residues: CASSPRVGRSEKLFF.

The chain joins TRBV10-3 to TRBJ1-3; unclear D gene. V was clipped by 2 bases and J by 0 bases, with 5 bases between them. Germline CDR1 reads ENHRY; CDR2 reads SYGVKD. The CDR3 runs to 14 residues. For the CDR3, the DNA is TGTGCCATCAGTGAGGAGAACTCTGGAAACACCATATATTTT. Translated: CAISEENSGNTIYF.

The rearrangement links TRBV12-3 or TRBV12-4 to TRBJ2-5; D unresolved. Trimming cost V 6 bases and J 2 bases, with 10 bases left between them. CDR3 length: 13 amino acids. CDR3 protein: CASRAWEQETQYF. The DNA for the CDR3 is TGTGCCAGCAGGGCTTGGGAACAAGAGACCCAGTACTTC.

This clonotype occurred a few times. The V gene is TRBV20-1, the J gene TRBJ2-7; D is uncertain. CDR1 is DFQATT, CDR2 SNEGSKA, per germline (reference sequence). Trimming removed 7 bases at V and 6 bases at J, with 13 bases between. The CDR3 length is 11 residues. DNA for the CDR3: TGCAGTGGCCTAGGTTGGGGCGAGCAGTACTTC. Encoded protein: CSGLGWGEQYF.

The chain has TRBV12-3 or TRBV12-4 and TRBJ1-1; the match to TRBD1 covers 8 bases. CDR3 length: 14 residues. Unmatched junction bases numbered 8, after V lost 5 bases and J lost 6 bases. This chain's CDR3 is CASSPTGQGAEAFF. The CDR3, as DNA: TGTGCCAGCAGTCCTACCGGACAGGGCGCTGAAGCTTTCTTT.

The chain uses TRBV5-1 and TRBJ2-7; tentative D call: TRBD1 (5 bases). This CDR3 contains 15 residues. Germline assignment: CDR1 SGHRS and CDR2 YFSETQ. The V end lost 1 base, the J end lost 1 base, and 12 bases lay between the germline ends. The CDR3 DNA is TGCGCCAGCAGCTTGAGGGGTCCCAAGTCCTACGAGCAGTACTTC. Protein sequence: CASSLRGPKSYEQYF.

Points on this clonotype: The missing conserved phenylalanine or tryptophan at the end of this CDR3 makes a read error likely. The limits of the CDR3 on the DNA are not certain, so only TCRdb's listed CDR3 is given. The chain has TRBV6-5 and TRBJ2-7; the tabulated D call, TRBD1, remains unverified against the DNA. The CDR3 is 12 residues long, counting both termini. The germline V gene has CDR1 MNHEY and CDR2 SVGAGI. The chain's CDR3 is CASSPDTDRANT.

This clonotype came up a few times. This chain connects TRBV29-1 to TRBJ2-2; the match to TRBD2 covers 9 bases. Trimming cost V 4 bases and J 5 bases; bases outside gene matches: 5. Germline V lookup: CDR1 SQVTM, CDR2 ANQGSEA. This CDR3 spans 14 amino acids. The CDR3, as DNA: TGCAGCGTTGGGCGGGGGGGCCGAACCGGGGAGCTGTTTTTT. Translation gives CSVGRGGRTGELFF.

This clonotype has just a few counts. The junction departs from the called germline gene at one end, perhaps through a read error. The V call is TRBV10-3, the J call TRBJ2-7; possibly TRBD2 for D (6 bases). CDR3 length equals 13 residues. CDR1 is ENHRY and CDR2 is SYGVKD in the germline V gene. CDR3 coding DNA: TGTGCCAGCAGTTACTTGGAGGGAAACGAGCAGTACTTC. It yields the protein CASSYLEGNEQYF.

This clonotype was seen many times. J is TRBJ2-7 and V is TRBV24-1; D call uncertain. Germline CDR1 and CDR2: KGHDR and SFDVKD. V lost 1 base and J 5 bases, leaving 14 bases between the germline ends. The CDR3 is 15 amino acids. This CDR3 is CATSDFRGILHEQYF. The CDR3 DNA is TGTGCCACCAGTGATTTTCGTGGCATACTGCACGAGCAGTACTTC.

A word on this clonotype: A read error may produce the germline difference seen at one junction end. V gene TRBV7-7 combines with J gene TRBJ1-2, with D possibly TRBD1 on 6 matching bases. The CDR3 consists of 16 residues. CDR1 is SSHAT, CDR2 FNYEAQ, per germline (reference sequence). As DNA, the CDR3 is TGTGCTAGCAGCATATCCGGGACAAATGATAACTATGGCTACACCTTC. Its translation: CASSISGTNDNYGYTF.

The rearrangement links TRBV7-9 to TRBJ1-1; 10 nucleotides match TRBD1. With 3 bases clipped from V and 1 base from J, the junction kept 2 bases outside the gene matches. The CDR3 length is 15 residues. Germline CDR1 and CDR2: SEHNR and FQNEAQ (reference sequence). CDR3 in amino acids: CASSFGQGGNTEAFF. CDR3 DNA sequence: TGTGCCAGCAGCTTCGGACAGGGGGGGAACACTGAAGCTTTCTTT.

The chain carries TRBV4-1 and TRBJ2-5; 9 nucleotides agree with TRBD1. Unmatched junction bases numbered 3, after V lost 0 bases and J lost 4 bases. CDR1 and CDR2 (germline): MGHRA, YSYEKL. CDR3 size: 15 residues. For the CDR3, the DNA is TGCGCCAGCAGCCAAGATCTACAGGGGGCAGAGACCCAGTACTTC. This translates into CASSQDLQGAETQYF.

Points on this clonotype: An end of the junction does not agree with germline; a read error may underlie this. The rearrangement links TRBV9 to TRBJ2-6; TRBD1 aligns across 7 bases. The CDR3 length is 18 residues. Germline CDR1 is SGDLS and CDR2 is YYNGEE. The CDR3 nucleotides are TGCGCCAGCAGCACTCCGGGACAGCAGAGCTCTGGGGCCAACGTCCTGACTTTC. As protein: CASSTPGQQSSGANVLTF.

This clonotype was observed a handful of times. V gene TRBV12-3 or TRBV12-4 combines with J gene TRBJ2-7; no firm D call. The CDR3 has 13 residues. The V and J ends lost 3 bases and 4 bases respectively, with 10 bases between them. Here the CDR3 DNA reads TGTGCCAGCAGTTTTTCCCAGAGTTACGAGCAGTACTTC. This gives the protein CASSFSQSYEQYF.

The chain links TRBV4-1 to TRBJ2-7; no definite D call. There are 15 residues in the CDR3. Deletions cut 0 bases from V and 3 bases from J, with 12 bases between. Germline CDR1 is MGHRA and CDR2 is YSYEKL. The CDR3 DNA reads TGCGCCAGCAGCCAAGATTTTGAACGGTTCTACGAGCAGTACTTC. Protein sequence: CASSQDFERFYEQYF.

Regarding this clonotype: A read error may produce the germline difference seen at one junction end. The J gene is TRBJ1-1, the V gene TRBV5-1; D possibly corresponds to TRBD1 (5 bases). Germline V CDR1 and CDR2: SGHRS, YFSETQ. This CDR3 is 13 amino acids long. CDR3 bases: TGTGCCCGCAGCACGGGGGTGAACACTGAAGCTTTCTTT. It yields the protein CARSTGVNTEAFF.

This clonotype has only a few counts. The chain has TRBV4-1 and TRBJ1-1; 9 nucleotides match TRBD1. Germline CDR1 is MGHRA and CDR2 is YSYEKL. The CDR3 extends over 14 amino acids. J lost 7 bases, V lost 4 bases, and 7 bases had no gene match. The CDR3 DNA is TGCGCCAGCAGCCCGGGACAGGGAGCTCATGAAGCTTTCTTT. It specifies CASSPGQGAHEAFF.

The chain links TRBV7-3 to TRBJ2-7; a weak D match, TRBD1 (6 bases). CDR3 length: 15 amino acids. Germline V gene lookup returns CDR1 SGHTA and CDR2 FQGTGA. V was shortened by 4 bases and J by 3 bases, with 16 bases between the two germline ends. The CDR3 reads CASSSTTGTIYEQYF. In DNA form, the CDR3 reads TGTGCCAGCAGCTCGACGACAGGTACGATCTACGAGCAGTACTTC.